This passage covers 6 T cell receptor beta chains from one sample sequenced in a study of cytomegalovirus exposure and HLA in healthy donors. The PCR had 60 Vbeta and 13 Jbeta primers. Method: immunoSEQ multiplex PCR; TCRdb's copy keeps in-frame clones and lacks some. The table has 80,000 to 95,000 clones, about two thirds seen once. The sample taken for sequencing was PBMCs. All receptors come from a woman in her forties or fifties in good health and CMV-seropositive.

This clone has more than one count but fewer than ten. The CDR3 loop is CASSEANYGYTF. In DNA, the CDR3 is TGTGCCAGCAGTGAGGCCAACTATGGCTACACCTTC. The V gene is TRBV2, the J gene TRBJ1-2, with D unresolved. With 3 bases removed from V and 2 bases from J, the gap between germline ends came to 4 bases. Germline V gives CDR1 SNHLY, CDR2 FYNNEI. The CDR3 runs to 12 residues.

Concerning this clone itself: Additional DNA sequences in this sample encode the identical CDR3. The gene calls are TRBV28 and TRBJ2-7; 10 nucleotides agree with TRBD1. J was trimmed by 4 bases and V by 6 bases; bases with no gene match: 9. The CDR3 sequence is 15 residues long. CDR1 MDHEN and CDR2 SYDVKM come from the germline V gene. The CDR3: CASSSPTGGGYEQYF. The CDR3 DNA follows: TGTGCCAGCAGCTCCCCGACAGGGGGCGGATACGAGCAGTACTTC.

V usage is TRBV2 and J usage is TRBJ2-3; TRBD2 is a possible D gene (5 bases). V shed 6 bases and J shed 3 bases, with 16 bases lying between them. Germline V gene sequence: CDR1 SNHLY, CDR2 FYNNEI. The CDR3 runs to 15 residues. DNA of the CDR3: TGTGCCAGCAGGGTCCAGCGGCGGGTAACAGATACGCAGTATTTT. As protein: CASRVQRRVTDTQYF.

In its sample, this clone was seen once. The genes are TRBV11-1 and TRBJ1-1; 8 bases are shared with TRBD1. V dropped 5 bases and J dropped 11; count of bases not matched to a gene: 7. The CDR3 is 12 amino acids. Germline assignment: CDR1 SGHAT and CDR2 FQDESV (reference sequence). CDR3 nucleotide sequence: TGTGCCAGCAGCGGGACAGGCCCGAGGGCTTTCTTT. Encoded protein: CASSGTGPRAFF.

The chain uses TRBV7-8 and TRBJ1-2; tentatively, D is TRBD1 (5 bases). The CDR3 runs 17 residues. The germline V and J ends were trimmed by 6 bases and 6 bases, with 26 bases remaining between them. Germline CDR1 reads SGHVS; CDR2 reads FQNEAQ. CDR3 in DNA: TGTGCCAGCAGACCCGGGTCCCGAGACAGCTCGCGGAATGGCTACACCTTC. It yields the protein CASRPGSRDSSRNGYTF.

This sequence joins TRBV5-1 and TRBJ2-1; 10 bases are shared with TRBD2. Germline CDR1 reads SGHRS; CDR2 reads YFSETQ. The ends lost 1 base at V and 4 bases at J; junction bases unmatched: 5. The CDR3 spans 16 residues. The CDR3 coding sequence is TGCGCCAGCAGCTTGTCCCCGGGACTAGCGTACAATGAGCAGTTCTTC. It encodes CASSLSPGLAYNEQFF.